The 29 T cell receptor beta chains below were found in one sample sequenced in a study of beta chain features in type 1 diabetes. The study reverse transcribed the entire isolated RNA, so it sequenced expressed TCRB transcripts. Measured with immunoSEQ multiplex PCR; TCRdb has only the in-frame clones, and not every one. The data hold approximately 470,000 clones, with approximately 30% observed a single time. Sequenced material: naive CD4+ T cells from blood. All receptors come from a man between 18 and 29 years old in good health.

The chain joins TRBV4-3 to TRBJ2-3, with TRBD2 as a possible D gene (6 bases). Looked up from germline, CDR1 is LGHNA and CDR2 is YSLEER. The CDR3 runs to 17 residues. The V gene lost 1 base and the J gene lost 3 bases, with 17 bases spanning the gap. The CDR3 region is CASSQVGGRAGTDTQYF. The CDR3 DNA sequence: TGCGCCAGCAGCCAAGTAGGAGGGCGCGCGGGAACAGATACGCAGTATTTT.

V and J are TRBV10-3 and TRBJ2-1; 14 bases agree with TRBD2. CDR1 and CDR2 (germline): ENHRY, SYGVKD. This CDR3 region has 15 residues. V lost 7 bases to trimming and J lost 4 bases; unmatched junction nucleotides: 3. CDR3 in amino acids: CAIKGTSGSYNEQFF. As DNA, the CDR3 is TGTGCCATCAAAGGGACTAGCGGGAGTTACAATGAGCAGTTCTTC.

The V and J genes are TRBV9 and TRBJ2-3, with 7 nucleotides matching TRBD2. Trimming took 0 bases from V and 2 from J; bases not matched to a gene: 3. The germline V gene has CDR1 SGDLS and CDR2 YYNGEE. CDR3 size: 15 residues. CDR3: CASSVGSGDTDTQYF. For the CDR3, the DNA is TGTGCCAGCAGCGTAGGCAGCGGGGACACAGATACGCAGTATTTT.

This CDR3 is CAWNRDINQPQHF. The DNA of the CDR3 is TGTGCCTGGAACCGGGACATCAATCAGCCCCAGCATTTT. The genes are TRBV30 and TRBJ1-5; possibly TRBD1 for D (6 bases). This CDR3 region has 13 residues. Germline V gene sequence: CDR1 GTSNPN, CDR2 SVGIG (reference sequence). The V end lost 4 bases, the J end lost 3 bases, and 10 bases lay between the germline ends.

The chain joins TRBV7-2 to TRBJ1-5; no clear D. The CDR3 spans 13 residues. The germline gives CDR1 SGHTA, CDR2 FQGNSA. Trimming cost V 1 base and J 7 bases, with 8 bases left between them. CDR3 in amino acids: CASSLELQQPQHF. The CDR3 DNA follows: TGTGCCAGCAGCTTAGAACTCCAACAGCCCCAGCATTTT.

The V gene is TRBV20-1, the J gene TRBJ2-1, with D hard to call. CDR3 length: 11 residues. Trimming removed 0 bases at V and 12 bases at J, with 9 bases between. Germline V gene sequence: CDR1 DFQATT, CDR2 SNEGSKA (reference sequence). The CDR3 DNA reads TGCAGTGCTAGAGACCCGGTTATGCAGTTCTTC. Translated, it gives CSARDPVMQFF.

About this clone itself: This may come from a read error, since a much larger clone is one base off. The CDR3 spells CASSPTDTQYF. Here the CDR3 DNA reads TGTGCCAGCAGCCCCACAGATACGCAGTATTTT. The chain combines TRBV6-5 with TRBJ2-3; no reliable D call. Germline V gives CDR1 MNHEY, CDR2 SVGAGI. V was clipped by 6 bases and J by 2 bases, with 3 bases between them. This CDR3 contains 11 residues.

This clone came up a few times. V usage is TRBV29-1 and J usage is TRBJ2-1; 7 positions agree with TRBD2. The length of the CDR3 is 13 residues. Germline V gives CDR1 SQVTM, CDR2 ANQGSEA. The V gene end was trimmed by 7 bases and the J gene end by 4 bases; junction bases not matched to a gene: 7. The CDR3 spells CSAPTSRYNEQFF. As DNA, the CDR3 is TGCAGCGCCCCGACTAGCAGGTACAATGAGCAGTTCTTC.

A note on this clone: Other DNA sequences in this sample translate to the same CDR3. This CDR3 is CAWSGQGSYEQYF. CDR3 coding DNA: TGTGCCTGGAGTGGGCAGGGTAGCTACGAGCAGTACTTC. V is TRBV30 and J is TRBJ2-7, with D tentatively TRBD1 (5 bases). Germline lookup yields CDR1 GTSNPN and CDR2 SVGIG (reference sequence). V dropped 1 base and J dropped 3 bases, with 10 bases sitting between them. This CDR3 contains 13 residues.

This clone was seen only a few times. The chain is built from TRBV2 and TRBJ2-7; D remains unclear. The CDR3 sequence is 15 residues long. V was pared by 1 base and J by 0 bases, with 10 bases between. Germline lookup yields CDR1 SNHLY and CDR2 FYNNEI. The CDR3 sequence: CASSEGELISYEQYF. The CDR3 DNA is TGTGCCAGCAGTGAAGGGGAACTCATCTCCTACGAGCAGTACTTC.

The CDR3 bases are TGCAGCGTCCTCGGGACTAGCGGGACCAATGAGCAGTTCTTC. Residues: CSVLGTSGTNEQFF. The chain is built from TRBV29-1 and TRBJ2-1; 13 bases line up with TRBD2. This CDR3 has 14 amino acids. The V segment lost 6 bases and the J segment 6 bases; nucleotides outside the gene matches: 5. Germline V gene sequence: CDR1 SQVTM, CDR2 ANQGSEA.

This rearrangement joins TRBV1 to TRBJ2-7; the tabulated D call, TRBD1, remains unverified against the DNA. TRBV1 corresponds to a pseudogene. The CDR3 has 15 residues. CDR3 region: CTSSQGDRASYEQYF. DNA for the CDR3: TGCACCAGCAGCCAAGGGGACAGGGCCTCCTACGAGCAGTACTTC.

J is TRBJ2-1 and V is TRBV7-3, with 7 bases identical to TRBD2. The CDR3 loop spans 15 amino acids. The germline gives CDR1 SGHTA, CDR2 FQGTGA. V dropped 2 bases and J dropped 6; count of bases not matched to a gene: 7. In DNA form, the CDR3 reads TGTGCCAGCAGCTTAGCGGGAGTAAGGGCCAATGAGCAGTTCTTC. Amino acid sequence: CASSLAGVRANEQFF.

This clone was counted between two and nine times. This chain connects TRBV28 to TRBJ1-2, with a weak D call TRBD1 (5 bases). This CDR3 has 14 amino acids. Trimming removed 5 bases from V and 4 bases from J, with 14 bases in between. CDR1 is MDHEN, CDR2 SYDVKM, per germline. Here the CDR3 DNA reads TGTGCCAGCAGTCCCGGGGCCTTTGGCTATGGCTACACCTTC. This encodes CASSPGAFGYGYTF.

Of note for this clone: The same CDR3 arises from other DNA sequences in this sample as well. V is TRBV7-2 and J is TRBJ2-3; 9 bases align to TRBD1. Germline V gene data show CDR1 as SGHTA and CDR2 as FQGNSA. Trimming took 4 bases from V and 1 from J; bases not matched to a gene: 3. The CDR3 consists of 15 residues. This CDR3 is CASSSRDRGTDTQYF. DNA for the CDR3: TGTGCCAGCAGCTCCCGGGACAGGGGCACAGATACGCAGTATTTT. Combining the CDR3 with reference TRBV7-2 and TRBJ2-3 gives the whole variable domain GAGVSQSPSNKVTEKGKDVELRCDPISGHTALYWYRQSLGQGLEFLIYFQGNSAPDKSGLPSDRFSAERTGGSVSTLTIQRTQQEDSAVYLCASSSRDRGTDTQYFGPGTRLTVL.

This clone was seen only a few times. The CDR3 sequence: CASSAQVSGANVLTF. As DNA, the CDR3 is TGTGCCAGCAGCGCGCAGGTCTCTGGGGCCAACGTCCTGACTTTC. This chain joins TRBV7-9 and TRBJ2-6; D unclear. Deletions cut 5 bases from V and 0 bases from J, with 8 bases between. The CDR3 has 15 amino acids. Germline assignment: CDR1 SEHNR and CDR2 FQNEAQ (reference sequence).

The chain is built from TRBV5-1 and TRBJ2-3, with a tentative D call TRBD1 (7 bases). Germline V gene lookup returns CDR1 SGHRS and CDR2 YFSETQ. V gave up 4 bases and J gave up 3 bases, with 15 bases separating them. CDR3 length: 15 residues. The CDR3 sequence is CASSIQTGRTDTQYF. The CDR3 DNA reads as TGCGCCAGCAGCATCCAGACAGGGAGGACAGATACGCAGTATTTT. The variable domain in full, with the rest retrieved from reference TRBV5-1 and TRBJ2-3, is KAGVTQTPRYLIKTRGQQVTLSCSPISGHRSVSWYQQTPGQGLQFLFEYFSETQRNKGNFPGRFSGRQFSNSRSEMNVSTLELGDSALYLCASSIQTGRTDTQYFGPGTRLTVL.

V gene TRBV4-1 combines with J gene TRBJ2-1; 13 bases match TRBD2. Germline assignment: CDR1 MGHRA and CDR2 YSYEKL. V dropped 2 bases and J dropped 8; count of bases not matched to a gene: 3. The CDR3 is 15 amino acids. CDR3 sequence (DNA): TGCGCCAGCAGCCAAATGGGACTAGCGGGACATGAGCAGTTCTTC. Translation gives CASSQMGLAGHEQFF.

The V and J genes are TRBV30 and TRBJ2-7; 7 bases fit TRBD1. Germline values: CDR1 GTSNPN, CDR2 SVGIG (reference sequence). This CDR3 spans 13 amino acids. V dropped 3 bases and J dropped 5; count of bases not matched to a gene: 7. CDR3 loop: CAWRKTGLNEQYF. The CDR3 coding sequence is TGTGCCTGGAGGAAGACAGGGCTAAACGAGCAGTACTTC.

This chain connects TRBV7-9 to TRBJ2-5; maybe TRBD1 (5 bases). The V gene's germline CDR1 is SEHNR and CDR2 FQNEAQ (reference sequence). V lost 1 base and J lost 5, with 11 bases in between. The CDR3 runs to 14 residues. The CDR3 here is CASSLGIKGETQYF. The CDR3, as DNA: TGTGCCAGCAGCTTAGGCATCAAGGGGGAGACCCAGTACTTC.

This clone was found once. The gene calls are TRBV10-3 and TRBJ2-2, with 9 bases fitting TRBD1. V was pared by 0 bases and J by 7 bases, with 3 bases of the junction left unmatched. Per germline, CDR1 ENHRY and CDR2 SYGVKD. The CDR3 runs 15 residues. The CDR3 is CAISESTGGFGELFF. For the CDR3, the DNA is TGTGCCATCAGTGAGTCTACAGGGGGCTTCGGGGAGCTGTTTTTT.

V usage is TRBV7-9 and J usage is TRBJ1-1, with D unresolved. V dropped 6 bases and J dropped 0 bases, with 8 bases sitting between them. CDR1 SEHNR and CDR2 FQNEAQ come from the germline V gene (reference sequence). This CDR3 has 13 amino acids. CDR3 DNA: TGTGCCAGCAGGGAAGTGCTGAACACTGAAGCTTTCTTT. This translates into CASREVLNTEAFF.

This rearrangement joins TRBV11-2 to TRBJ1-1; D gene uncertain. The CDR3 is 14 amino acids. Germline V gene data show CDR1 as SGHAT and CDR2 as FQNNGV. The V end was cut by 4 bases, the J end by 0 bases, with 9 bases between. The CDR3, as DNA: TGTGCCAGCAGCTGGCAGATCTTGAACACTGAAGCTTTCTTT. Its protein is CASSWQILNTEAFF. Together with reference TRBV11-2 and TRBJ1-1, the CDR3 gives the full variable domain: EAGVAQSPRYKIIEKRQSVAFWCNPISGHATLYWYQQILGQGPKLLIQFQNNGVVDDSQLPKDRFSAERLKGVDSTLKIQPAKLEDSAVYLCASSWQILNTEAFFGQGTRLTVV.

CDR3 nucleotide sequence: TGTGCCAGCAGTGTACACCTCGGACTACCGTATAGCTCCTACAATGAGCAGTTCTTC. Residues: CASSVHLGLPYSSYNEQFF. The chain links TRBV7-9 to TRBJ2-1; perhaps TRBD2 as D (6 bases). CDR3 length: 19 amino acids. Germline loops: CDR1 SEHNR, CDR2 FQNEAQ (reference sequence). V gave up 6 bases and J gave up 0 bases, with 24 bases separating them.

The rearrangement uses TRBV4-2 and TRBJ2-7; 7 nucleotides agree with TRBD1. J lost 2 bases, V lost 3 bases, and 4 bases had no gene match. The CDR3 has 14 residues. Germline CDR1 LGHNA, CDR2 YNFKEQ. CDR3 bases: TGTGCCAGCAGCCACCCGGGACAGACCTACGAGCAGTACTTC. It translates to CASSHPGQTYEQYF.

This chain uses TRBV7-9 with TRBJ2-5; D not certain. Trimming stripped 5 bases from V and 5 bases from J, with 9 bases between. Germline values: CDR1 SEHNR, CDR2 FQNEAQ (reference sequence). This CDR3 region has 12 residues. The DNA for the CDR3 is TGTGCCAGCAGCCCGCCCGGGGAGACCCAGTACTTC. It specifies CASSPPGETQYF.

This clone was found a few times. The chain couples TRBV18 to TRBJ1-1, with TRBD1 as a possible D gene (5 bases). The CDR3 sequence is 16 residues long. CDR1 is KGHSH, CDR2 LQKENI, per germline. V gave up 1 base and J gave up 4 bases, with 16 bases separating them. The CDR3 loop is CASSPRFPGLGTEAFF. In nucleotides, the CDR3 is TGTGCCAGCTCACCACGGTTCCCAGGGTTGGGCACTGAAGCTTTCTTT.

The table lists this clone with a few counts. The V and J genes are TRBV2 and TRBJ2-4, with D tentatively TRBD2 (5 bases). CDR3 size: 14 residues. The ends were cut back, 6 bases at V and 5 bases at J, with 14 bases in the middle. Germline V gene sequence: CDR1 SNHLY, CDR2 FYNNEI. This CDR3 reads CASRADYGENIQYF. The CDR3 nucleotides read TGTGCCAGCAGAGCAGACTACGGGGAAAACATTCAGTACTTC. Complete variable domain (other parts from reference TRBV2 and TRBJ2-4): EPEVTQTPSHQVTQMGQEVILRCVPISNHLYFYWYRQILGQKVEFLVSFYNNEISEKSEIFDDQFSVERPDGSNFTLKIRSTKLEDSAMYFCASRADYGENIQYFGAGTRLSVL.

This chain links TRBV5-1 with TRBJ2-1, with 9 positions matching TRBD2. CDR3 length: 16 amino acids. J lost 4 bases, V lost 4 bases, and 9 bases had no gene match. Per germline, CDR1 SGHRS and CDR2 YFSETQ. The CDR3 coding sequence is TGCGCCAGCAGCCCCCCCAGACTAGCGGATTACAATGAGCAGTTCTTC. This codes for CASSPPRLADYNEQFF.